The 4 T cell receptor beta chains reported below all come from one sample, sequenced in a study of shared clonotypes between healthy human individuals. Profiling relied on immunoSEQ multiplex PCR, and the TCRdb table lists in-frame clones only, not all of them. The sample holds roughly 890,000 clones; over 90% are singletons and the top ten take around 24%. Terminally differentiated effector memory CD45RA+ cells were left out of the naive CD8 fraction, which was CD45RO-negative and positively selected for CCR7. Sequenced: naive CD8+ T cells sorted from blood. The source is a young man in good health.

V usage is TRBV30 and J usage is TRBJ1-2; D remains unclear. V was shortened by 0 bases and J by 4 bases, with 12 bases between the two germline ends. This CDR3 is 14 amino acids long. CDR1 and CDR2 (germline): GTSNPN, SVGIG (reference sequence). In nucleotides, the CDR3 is TGTGCCTGGAGTGTACCTGAGAGACTCTATGGCTACACCTTC. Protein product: CAWSVPERLYGYTF.

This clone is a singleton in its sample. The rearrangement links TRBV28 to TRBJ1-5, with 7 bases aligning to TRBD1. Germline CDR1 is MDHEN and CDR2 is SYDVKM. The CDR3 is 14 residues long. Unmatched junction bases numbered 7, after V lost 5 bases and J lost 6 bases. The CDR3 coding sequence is TGTGCCAGCAGTCTGGACAGGATTGGTCAGCCCCAGCATTTT. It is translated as CASSLDRIGQPQHF.

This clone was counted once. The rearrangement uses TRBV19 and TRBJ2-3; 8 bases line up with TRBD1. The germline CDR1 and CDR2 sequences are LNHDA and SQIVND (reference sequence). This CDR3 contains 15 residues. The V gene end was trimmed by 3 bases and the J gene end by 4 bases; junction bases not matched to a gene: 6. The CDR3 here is CASSIGQGAPDTQYF. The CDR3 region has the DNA TGTGCCAGTAGTATTGGGCAGGGGGCCCCAGATACGCAGTATTTT.

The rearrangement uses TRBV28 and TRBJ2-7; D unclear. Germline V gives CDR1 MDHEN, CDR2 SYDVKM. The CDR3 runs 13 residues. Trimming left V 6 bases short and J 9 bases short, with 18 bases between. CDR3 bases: TGTGCCAGCAGGCCACCCACATCGGACGGGCAGTACTTC. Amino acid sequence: CASRPPTSDGQYF.